These 8 T cell receptor beta chains share one sample of origin, sequenced in a study of molecular identifiers for immune sequencing clone quantification. One entry per CDR3 protein, called by TCRdb with MiXCR from the PCR reads. This table holds over 70,000 distinct CDR3 sequences, around 25% found once. Sequencing input: naive CD8+ T cells from blood, with Jurkat cell RNA spiked in. As for subset: FACS-sorted CD8+CD4-CCR7+CD45RA+ naive T cells. These receptors were obtained from a human donor in good health. Some libraries in this study had Jurkat cell RNA spiked in.

This clonotype was found many times. This chain joins TRBV7-9 and TRBJ2-3; perhaps TRBD1 as D (6 bases). Trimming pared 1 base from V and 10 bases from J, leaving 18 bases between. The CDR3 is 15 residues long. Germline V gene sequence: CDR1 SEHNR, CDR2 FQNEAQ (reference sequence). DNA of the CDR3: TGTGCCAGCAGCTTAGGTGGTACAGGGAGCTTTCCGCAGTATTTT. Its protein is CASSLGGTGSFPQYF.

Turning to this clonotype: This clone may be a read error of a much larger clone one base away. V gene TRBV6-6 combines with J gene TRBJ2-1; TRBD1 is a possible D gene (6 bases). The length of the CDR3 is 14 residues. Germline V gene sequence: CDR1 MNHNY, CDR2 SVGAGI (reference sequence). For the CDR3, the DNA is TGTGCCAGCAGTTACGTGGGGGCCGGGGATGAGCAGTCCTTC. It codes for CASSYVGAGDEQSF.

On this clonotype itself: A much bigger clone sits one base away, suggesting this may be a read error. The chain employs TRBV3-1 and TRBJ1-1, with a weak D call TRBD1 (5 bases). Per the germline V gene, CDR1 is LGHDT and CDR2 is YNNKEL (reference sequence). V dropped 1 base and J dropped 2 bases, with 11 bases sitting between them. The CDR3 is made up of 15 amino acids. The CDR3 here is CASSQVLGVNTEAFF. CDR3 sequence (DNA): TGTGCCAGCAGCCAAGTGTTAGGGGTCAACACTGAAGCTTTCTTT.

The chain uses TRBV14 and TRBJ2-7; possible D gene TRBD1, 6 bases. This CDR3 comprises 12 residues. With 10 bases removed from V and 1 base from J, the gap between germline ends came to 11 bases. Germline CDR1 is SGHDN and CDR2 is FVKESK. The CDR3 sequence: CAMRTGSYEQYF. CDR3 nucleotide sequence: TGTGCCATGAGAACAGGGTCCTACGAGCAGTACTTC.

This clonotype was counted ten times or more. The genes are TRBV7-6 and TRBJ2-7, with 9 bases lining up with TRBD1. Germline V gene data show CDR1 as SGHVS and CDR2 as FNYEAQ. CDR3 length equals 13 residues. The V gene end was trimmed by 5 bases and the J gene end by 4 bases; junction bases not matched to a gene: 3. The CDR3 DNA follows: TGTGCCAGCAGCCACGGACAGGGGTACGAGCAGTACTTC. Its protein product is CASSHGQGYEQYF.

Many counts were recorded for this clonotype. The chain couples TRBV6-5 to TRBJ1-4, with 8 nucleotides matching TRBD1. The germline gives CDR1 MNHEY, CDR2 SVGAGI. The CDR3 totals 16 residues. The V gene end was trimmed by 0 bases and the J gene end by 4 bases; junction bases not matched to a gene: 4. The CDR3 region is CASSYSGTGNNEKLFF. CDR3 nucleotide sequence: TGTGCCAGCAGTTACTCTGGGACAGGAAATAATGAAAAACTGTTTTTT.

The V and J genes are TRBV4-1 and TRBJ2-2, with TRBD1 matching 10 bases. Germline values: CDR1 MGHRA, CDR2 YSYEKL. The trim removed 4 bases at V and 7 bases at J, leaving 6 bases unmatched. The CDR3 contains 15 residues. The CDR3 is CASSLGQGINGELFF. CDR3 coding DNA: TGCGCCAGCAGCCTGGGACAGGGGATCAACGGGGAGCTGTTTTTT.

This chain uses TRBV3-1 with TRBJ2-1, with D perhaps TRBD2 (5 bases). This CDR3 comprises 16 residues. V was shortened by 0 bases and J by 1 base, with 10 bases between the two germline ends. The germline V gene has CDR1 LGHDT and CDR2 YNNKEL (reference sequence). CDR3 DNA: TGTGCCAGCAGCCAAGATCCGGGATATTCCTACAATGAGCAGTTCTTC. Encoded protein: CASSQDPGYSYNEQFF.